This T cell receptor beta chain appears in the sequencing data of a study of blood T cell repertoires in COVID-19. Turning to the study itself: Acute-phase and convalescent COVID-19 samples originated in the United States, Italy and Spain.

This clone is a singleton in its sample. Authors' processing steps: Reference gene primer amplification yielded estimated nucleated cell counts. Sequenced by immunoSEQ multiplex PCR; TCRdb stores in-frame clones only, minus some. Clone size and the V and J calls come from that table; the DNA yielded D and trimming. The sample consists of over 45,000 clones, about 83% of them appearing once. The sample taken for sequencing was peripheral blood. The TCR originated in a human donor in a cohort sampled during active COVID-19.

The CDR3 DNA reads TGCGCCAGCAGCTCTCGATCGCCGGCGGACGAGCAGTACTTC. It is translated as CASSSRSPADEQYF. The chain recombines TRBV5-1 with TRBJ2-7; D is unclear. The germline V gene has CDR1 SGHRS and CDR2 YFSETQ. Trimming removed 3 bases from V and 5 bases from J, with 15 bases in between. The CDR3 has 14 amino acids.